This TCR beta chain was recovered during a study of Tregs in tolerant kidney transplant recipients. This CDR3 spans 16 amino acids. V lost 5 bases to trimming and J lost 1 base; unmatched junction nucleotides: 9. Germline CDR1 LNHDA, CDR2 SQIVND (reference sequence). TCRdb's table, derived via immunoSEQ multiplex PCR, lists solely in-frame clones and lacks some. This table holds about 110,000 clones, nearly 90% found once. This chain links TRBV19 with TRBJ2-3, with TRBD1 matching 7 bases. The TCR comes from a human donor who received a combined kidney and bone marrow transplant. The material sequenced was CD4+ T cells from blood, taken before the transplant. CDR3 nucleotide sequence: TGTGCCAGTAGTGACATGACAGGGCTAGGCACAGATACGCAGTATTTT. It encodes CASSDMTGLGTDTQYF.